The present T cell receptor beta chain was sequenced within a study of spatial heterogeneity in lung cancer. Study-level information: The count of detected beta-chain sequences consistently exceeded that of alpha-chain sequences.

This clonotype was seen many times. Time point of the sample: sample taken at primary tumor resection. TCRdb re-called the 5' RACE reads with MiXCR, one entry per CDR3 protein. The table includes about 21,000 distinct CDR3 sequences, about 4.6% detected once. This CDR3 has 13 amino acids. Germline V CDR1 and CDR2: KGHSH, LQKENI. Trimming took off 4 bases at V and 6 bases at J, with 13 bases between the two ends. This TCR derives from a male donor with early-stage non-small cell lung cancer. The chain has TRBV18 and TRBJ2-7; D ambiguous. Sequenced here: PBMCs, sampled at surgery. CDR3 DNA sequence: TGTGCCAGCTCACTCGGGCCAGCAGCCGAGCAGTACTTC. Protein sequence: CASSLGPAAEQYF.